The next 19 T cell receptor beta chains were all read from a single sample in a study of CD8+CD57+ T cells in acquired aplastic anemia. The authors sequenced patients whose flow cytometry had shown CD8+CD57+ cell expansion. The study profiled TCR beta VDJ and CDR3 using genomic DNA as template. Each CDR3 protein is one row after TCRdb ran MiXCR on the reads. This sample carries just over 200,000 distinct CDR3 sequences, less than 75% of them seen once, and the ten largest clones take roughly 64%. Sequences were obtained from sorted CD4+, CD8+, or CD8+CD57+ T cells (not recorded which) from PBMCs. These receptors all stem from a human donor with aplastic anemia.

The chain is built from TRBV19 and TRBJ1-2, with a possible D match to TRBD1 (5 bases). The ends were cut back, 6 bases at V and 8 bases at J, with 16 bases in the middle. Germline CDR1 LNHDA, CDR2 SQIVND (reference sequence). The CDR3 extends over 13 amino acids. The CDR3 is CASRGTILSGYTF. CDR3 DNA sequence: TGTGCCAGTAGAGGGACGATCCTCTCGGGCTACACCTTC.

The rearrangement uses TRBV20-1 and TRBJ1-2, with D unresolved. The CDR3 has 12 amino acids. CDR1 DFQATT and CDR2 SNEGSKA come from the germline V gene (reference sequence). CDR3 DNA sequence: TGCACCCTCCCTCTCCCCAGCTATGGCTACACCTTC. Amino acid sequence: CTLPLPSYGYTF.

The rearrangement uses TRBV19 and TRBJ2-1; no clear D. Trimming took off 2 bases at V and 7 bases at J, with 6 bases between the two ends. Germline CDR1 LNHDA, CDR2 SQIVND (reference sequence). This CDR3 has 12 amino acids. CDR3 DNA sequence: TGTGCCAGTAGTATAAGCGCTAATGAGCAGTTCTTC. Translating gives CASSISANEQFF.

In its sample, this clonotype was seen once. The V gene is TRBV19, the J gene TRBJ1-6, with D hard to call. The CDR3 totals 15 residues. V was cut by 6 bases and J by 8 bases, with 17 bases left in between. Germline lookup yields CDR1 LNHDA and CDR2 SQIVND (reference sequence). The CDR3 DNA reads as TGTGCCAGTAGGACGGGAGGAAGGGTTGATTCACCCCTCCACTTT. This encodes CASRTGGRVDSPLHF.

This clonotype is a singleton in its sample. V and J are TRBV24-1 and TRBJ2-6; D not certain. Deletions cut 4 bases from V and 0 bases from J, with 6 bases between. This CDR3 has 15 residues. Germline V gene sequence: CDR1 KGHDR, CDR2 SFDVKD. This CDR3 is CATSDVSSGANVLTF. The CDR3 DNA reads as TGTGCCACCAGTGACGTTAGCTCTGGGGCCAACGTCCTGACTTTC.

This clonotype has ten or more counts. This chain uses TRBV15 with TRBJ2-1; TRBD1 aligns across 10 bases. Germline loops: CDR1 LNHNV, CDR2 YYDKDF (reference sequence). This CDR3 has 13 amino acids. J lost 7 bases, V lost 7 bases, and 4 bases had no gene match. This CDR3 is CATTGQGLNEQFF. The CDR3 DNA is TGTGCCACCACGGGACAGGGGTTGAATGAGCAGTTCTTC.

The chain joins TRBV7-3 to TRBJ2-1; D is undetermined. Germline V gene lookup returns CDR1 SGHTA and CDR2 FQGTGA. V gave up 0 bases and J gave up 8 bases, with 8 bases separating them. CDR3 length: 13 residues. CDR3 DNA sequence: TGTGCCAGCAGCTTAACTAGTTCGTATGAGCAGTTCTTC. It is translated as CASSLTSSYEQFF.

The chain joins TRBV10-3 to TRBJ2-1; 10 bases map to TRBD1. V was pared by 4 bases and J by 4 bases, with 1 base of the junction left unmatched. This CDR3 is 14 amino acids long. Germline V gene data show CDR1 as ENHRY and CDR2 as SYGVKD. CDR3 sequence reads: CAISAGQGYNEQFF. The CDR3 region has the DNA TGTGCCATCAGTGCGGGACAGGGGTACAATGAGCAGTTCTTC.

About this clonotype: One end of the junction varies from germline; a read error may be responsible. The chain has TRBV7-2 and TRBJ2-5; 12 bases fit TRBD2. Per the germline V gene, CDR1 is SGHTA and CDR2 is FQGNSA. The CDR3 consists of 17 residues. Written as DNA, the CDR3 is TGTGCCAACAGCCCGCAACTAGCGGGAGGACCCCGAGCGACCCAGTACTTC. Encoded protein: CANSPQLAGGPRATQYF.

The rearrangement uses TRBV19 and TRBJ2-5; the match to TRBD2 covers 10 bases. V lost 7 bases and J lost 0; bases outside the gene matches: 5. This CDR3 comprises 15 residues. Germline V gene lookup returns CDR1 LNHDA and CDR2 SQIVND (reference sequence). CDR3 loop: CASKYGTSDQETQYF. The CDR3 DNA reads as TGTGCCAGTAAATACGGGACTAGCGACCAAGAGACCCAGTACTTC.

The CDR3 DNA reads as TGCAGTGCTAGCCCAGGGCTCCAAGGGCCCCAGCATTTT. As protein: CSASPGLQGPQHF. This rearrangement joins TRBV20-1 to TRBJ1-5; the D gene is possibly TRBD1 (5 bases). The ends were cut back, 3 bases at V and 9 bases at J, with 15 bases in the middle. The CDR3 totals 13 residues. Germline CDR1 DFQATT, CDR2 SNEGSKA (reference sequence).

V is TRBV19 and J is TRBJ1-5; D is uncertain. Germline-derived CDR1 and CDR2 are LNHDA and SQIVND (reference sequence). The length of the CDR3 is 15 residues. The V and J ends lost 3 bases and 1 base respectively, with 10 bases between them. The CDR3 reads CASSMKGGSNQPQHF. CDR3 bases: TGTGCCAGTAGTATGAAGGGTGGGAGCAATCAGCCCCAGCATTTT. The complete variable domain, with remaining parts taken from reference TRBV19 and TRBJ1-5, reads DGGITQSPKYLFRKEGQNVTLSCEQNLNHDAMYWYRQDPGQGLRLIYYSQIVNDFQKGDIAEGYSVSREKKESFPLTVTSAQKNPTAFYLCASSMKGGSNQPQHFGDGTRLSIL.

The rearrangement links TRBV10-3 to TRBJ2-1; D ambiguous. Germline lookup yields CDR1 ENHRY and CDR2 SYGVKD. Trimming took 5 bases from V and 0 from J, leaving 11 bases between them. The CDR3 consists of 15 residues. CDR3 bases: TGTGCCATCAGTTCCCCTACCAGCTCCTACAATGAGCAGTTCTTC. Translation gives CAISSPTSSYNEQFF.

The chain links TRBV19 to TRBJ2-7; maybe TRBD1 (6 bases). Germline V CDR1 and CDR2: LNHDA, SQIVND (reference sequence). V dropped 5 bases and J dropped 0 bases, with 8 bases sitting between them. There are 13 residues in the CDR3. CDR3 in amino acids: CASSGTYSYEQYF. CDR3 in DNA: TGTGCCAGTAGTGGGACATACTCCTACGAGCAGTACTTC.

This clonotype came up a few times. V is TRBV20-1 and J is TRBJ2-7, with 7 positions matching TRBD1. The trim removed 3 bases at V and 4 bases at J, leaving 6 bases unmatched. This CDR3 comprises 13 residues. Germline assignment: CDR1 DFQATT and CDR2 SNEGSKA (reference sequence). DNA of the CDR3: TGCAGTGCTAGTGGGAACAGGGGTTACGAGCAGTACTTC. It codes for CSASGNRGYEQYF.

This clonotype was found a few times. The CDR3 DNA follows: TGCAGCGTTGCGGAGGGAACTAATGAAAAACTGTTTTTT. Residues: CSVAEGTNEKLFF. The chain has TRBV29-1 and TRBJ1-4; no clear D gene. Per the germline V gene, CDR1 is SQVTM and CDR2 is ANQGSEA. The CDR3 length is 13 residues. Trimming took off 4 bases at V and 1 base at J, with 7 bases between the two ends.

The table lists this clonotype with a few counts. The V gene is TRBV7-6, the J gene TRBJ2-3; D gene uncertain. V gave up 5 bases and J gave up 2 bases, with 11 bases separating them. Germline assignment: CDR1 SGHVS and CDR2 FNYEAQ. The CDR3 loop spans 14 amino acids. The CDR3, as DNA: TGTGCCAGCAGCGCCGGTCCTAACACAGATACGCAGTATTTT. Its protein is CASSAGPNTDTQYF.

The chain has TRBV5-1 and TRBJ2-3; D remains unclear. CDR1 and CDR2 (germline): SGHRS, YFSETQ. The CDR3 is made up of 15 amino acids. Trimming pared 0 bases from V and 2 bases from J, leaving 10 bases between. The CDR3 sequence: CASSLADRNTDTQYF. As DNA, the CDR3 is TGCGCCAGCAGCTTGGCGGACCGAAACACAGATACGCAGTATTTT.

This clonotype was recorded only once. The genes are TRBV7-2 and TRBJ2-1; possible D gene TRBD2, 6 bases. Germline CDR1 and CDR2: SGHTA and FQGNSA. The CDR3 spans 15 residues. V was clipped by 0 bases and J by 9 bases, with 15 bases between them. The CDR3 DNA is TGTGCCAGCAGCTTAGCGGGGTCCGGGGGAAGTGAGCAGTTCTTC. Protein: CASSLAGSGGSEQFF.